This T cell receptor beta chain was profiled in a study of blood T cell repertoires in COVID-19. In the original analysis: Reference gene primer amplification gave estimated nucleated cell counts. Sequenced by immunoSEQ multiplex PCR; TCRdb stores in-frame clones only, minus some. V and J calls and clone size are those listed in that table; D and trimming were worked out from the DNA. The profile shows some 130,000 clones, 70% to 85% of them singletons. There are 16 residues in the CDR3. The germline gives CDR1 SGDLS, CDR2 YYNGEE. V was clipped by 3 bases and J by 1 base; unmatched bases: 8. The V call is TRBV9, the J call TRBJ1-1, with TRBD1 matching over 8 bases. The sample consisted of peripheral blood. The clonotype originates from a man aged 60-69 years who had recovered from COVID-19. The CDR3 region is CASSELPGGENTEAFF. CDR3 coding DNA: TGTGCCAGCAGCGAACTTCCAGGGGGCGAGAACACTGAAGCTTTCTTT.